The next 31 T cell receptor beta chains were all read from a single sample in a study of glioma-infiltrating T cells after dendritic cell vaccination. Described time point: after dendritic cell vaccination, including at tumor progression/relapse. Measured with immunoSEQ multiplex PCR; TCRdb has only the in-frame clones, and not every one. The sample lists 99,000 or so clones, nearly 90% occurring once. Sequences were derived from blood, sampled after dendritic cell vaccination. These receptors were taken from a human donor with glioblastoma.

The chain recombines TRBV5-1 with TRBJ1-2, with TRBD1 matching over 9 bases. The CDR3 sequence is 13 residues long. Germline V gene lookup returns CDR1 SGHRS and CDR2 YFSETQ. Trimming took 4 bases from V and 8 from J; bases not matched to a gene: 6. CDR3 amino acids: CASSPQGASGYTF. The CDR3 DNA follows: TGCGCCAGCAGCCCACAGGGGGCAAGCGGCTACACCTTC.

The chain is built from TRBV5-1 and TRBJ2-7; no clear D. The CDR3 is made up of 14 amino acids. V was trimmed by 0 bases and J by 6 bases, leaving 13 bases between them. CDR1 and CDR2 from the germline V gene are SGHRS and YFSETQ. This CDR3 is CASSLEGRSSEQYF. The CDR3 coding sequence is TGCGCCAGCAGCTTGGAAGGCAGGTCGAGCGAGCAGTACTTC. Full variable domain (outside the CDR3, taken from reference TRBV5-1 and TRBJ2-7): KAGVTQTPRYLIKTRGQQVTLSCSPISGHRSVSWYQQTPGQGLQFLFEYFSETQRNKGNFPGRFSGRQFSNSRSEMNVSTLELGDSALYLCASSLEGRSSEQYFGPGTRLTVT.

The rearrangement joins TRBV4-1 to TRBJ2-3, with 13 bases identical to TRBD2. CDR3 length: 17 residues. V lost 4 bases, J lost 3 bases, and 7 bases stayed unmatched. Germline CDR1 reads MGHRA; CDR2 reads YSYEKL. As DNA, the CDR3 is TGCGCCAGCAGCCCGAGACTAGCGGGGGGAGGGACAGATACGCAGTATTTT. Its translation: CASSPRLAGGGTDTQYF.

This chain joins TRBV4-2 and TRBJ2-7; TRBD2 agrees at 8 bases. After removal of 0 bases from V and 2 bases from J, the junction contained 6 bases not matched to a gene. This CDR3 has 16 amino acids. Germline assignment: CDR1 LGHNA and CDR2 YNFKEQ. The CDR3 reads CASSQDGGGTAYEQYF. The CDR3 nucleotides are TGTGCCAGCAGCCAAGATGGCGGGGGGACCGCCTACGAGCAGTACTTC.

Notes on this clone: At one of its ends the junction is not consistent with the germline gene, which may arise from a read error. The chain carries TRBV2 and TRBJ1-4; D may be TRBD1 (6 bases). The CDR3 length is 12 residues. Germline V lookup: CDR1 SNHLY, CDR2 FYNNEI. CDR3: CASSLFRDTFAF. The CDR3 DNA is TGTGCCAGCAGTTTGTTTCGGGACACTTTCGCTTTT.

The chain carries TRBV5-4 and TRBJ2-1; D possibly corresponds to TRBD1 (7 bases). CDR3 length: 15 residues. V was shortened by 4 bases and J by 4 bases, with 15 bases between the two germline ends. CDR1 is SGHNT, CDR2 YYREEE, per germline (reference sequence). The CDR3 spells CASSRDRDFYNEQFF. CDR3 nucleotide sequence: TGTGCCAGCAGCCGTGACAGGGACTTTTACAATGAGCAGTTCTTC.

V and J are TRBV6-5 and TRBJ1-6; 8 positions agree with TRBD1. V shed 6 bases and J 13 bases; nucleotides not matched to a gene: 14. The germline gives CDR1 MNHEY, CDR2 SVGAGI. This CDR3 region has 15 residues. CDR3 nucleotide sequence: TGTGCCAGCAGAGGTACCGGGACAGGCCTATATCCCCTCCACTTT. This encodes CASRGTGTGLYPLHF.

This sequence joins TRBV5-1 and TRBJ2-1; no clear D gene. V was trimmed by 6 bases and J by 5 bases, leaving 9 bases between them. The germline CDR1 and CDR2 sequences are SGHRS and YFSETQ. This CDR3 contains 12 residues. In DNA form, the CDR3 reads TGCGCCAGCACCCGTCCCGACAATGAGCAGTTCTTC. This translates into CASTRPDNEQFF. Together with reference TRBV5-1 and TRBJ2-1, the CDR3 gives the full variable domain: KAGVTQTPRYLIKTRGQQVTLSCSPISGHRSVSWYQQTPGQGLQFLFEYFSETQRNKGNFPGRFSGRQFSNSRSEMNVSTLELGDSALYLCASTRPDNEQFFGPGTRLTVL.

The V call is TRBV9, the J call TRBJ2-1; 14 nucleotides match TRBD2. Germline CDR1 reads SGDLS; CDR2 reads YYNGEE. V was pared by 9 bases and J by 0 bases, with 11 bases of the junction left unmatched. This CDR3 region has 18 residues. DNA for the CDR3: TGTGCCACCATGACTAGCGGGAGGGCCTACAGCTCCTACAATGAGCAGTTCTTC. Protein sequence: CATMTSGRAYSSYNEQFF.

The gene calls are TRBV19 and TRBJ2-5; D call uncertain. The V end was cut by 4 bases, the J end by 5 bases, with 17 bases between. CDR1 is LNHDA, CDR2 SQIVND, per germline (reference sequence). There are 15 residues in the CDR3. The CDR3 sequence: CASSTGAPPKETQYF. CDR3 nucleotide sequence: TGTGCCAGTAGTACGGGTGCCCCCCCCAAGGAGACCCAGTACTTC. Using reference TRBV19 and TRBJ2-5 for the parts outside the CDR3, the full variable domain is DGGITQSPKYLFRKEGQNVTLSCEQNLNHDAMYWYRQDPGQGLRLIYYSQIVNDFQKGDIAEGYSVSREKKESFPLTVTSAQKNPTAFYLCASSTGAPPKETQYFGPGTRLLVL.

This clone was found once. DNA for the CDR3: TGTGCCAGCAGCGTAGGTCCCCCCCAGTCCTCCTACGAGCAGTACTTC. Protein: CASSVGPPQSSYEQYF. This chain uses TRBV9 with TRBJ2-7; no firm D call. Germline assignment: CDR1 SGDLS and CDR2 YYNGEE. V was clipped by 0 bases and J by 0 bases, with 13 bases between them. The CDR3 totals 16 residues.

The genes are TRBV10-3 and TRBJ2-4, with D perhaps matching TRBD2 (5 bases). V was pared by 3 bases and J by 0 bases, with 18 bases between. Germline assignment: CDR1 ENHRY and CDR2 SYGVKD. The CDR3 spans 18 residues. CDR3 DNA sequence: TGTGCCATCAGTGAAGTTGCGTCCGGCGGACTAGCCAAAAACATTCAGTACTTC. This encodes CAISEVASGGLAKNIQYF.

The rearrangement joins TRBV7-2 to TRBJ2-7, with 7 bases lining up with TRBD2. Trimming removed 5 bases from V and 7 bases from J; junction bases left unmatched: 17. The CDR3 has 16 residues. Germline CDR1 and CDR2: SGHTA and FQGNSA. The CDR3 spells CASSPRGVRGTGEQYF. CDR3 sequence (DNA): TGTGCCAGCAGCCCACGGGGGGTAAGAGGTACGGGTGAGCAGTACTTC.

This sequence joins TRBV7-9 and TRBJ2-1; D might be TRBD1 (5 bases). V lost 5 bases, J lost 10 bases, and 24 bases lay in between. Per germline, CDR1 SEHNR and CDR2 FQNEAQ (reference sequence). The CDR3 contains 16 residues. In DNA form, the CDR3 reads TGTGCCAGCAGCCTATCTGGAAGGGGTCCGAGACAGGAGCAGTTCTTC. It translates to CASSLSGRGPRQEQFF. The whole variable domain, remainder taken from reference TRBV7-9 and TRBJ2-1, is DTGVSQNPRHKITKRGQNVTFRCDPISEHNRLYWYRQTLGQGPEFLTYFQNEAQLEKSRLLSDRFSAERPKGSFSTLEIQRTEQGDSAMYLCASSLSGRGPRQEQFFGPGTRLTVL.

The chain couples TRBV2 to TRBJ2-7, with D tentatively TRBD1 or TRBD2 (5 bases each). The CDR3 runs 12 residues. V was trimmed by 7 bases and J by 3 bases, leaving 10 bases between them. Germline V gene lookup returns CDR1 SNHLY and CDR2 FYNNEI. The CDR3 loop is CASNEGRYEQYF. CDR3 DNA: TGTGCCAGCAATGAGGGGCGCTACGAGCAGTACTTC. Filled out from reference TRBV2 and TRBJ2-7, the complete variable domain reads EPEVTQTPSHQVTQMGQEVILRCVPISNHLYFYWYRQILGQKVEFLVSFYNNEISEKSEIFDDQFSVERPDGSNFTLKIRSTKLEDSAMYFCASNEGRYEQYFGPGTRLTVT.

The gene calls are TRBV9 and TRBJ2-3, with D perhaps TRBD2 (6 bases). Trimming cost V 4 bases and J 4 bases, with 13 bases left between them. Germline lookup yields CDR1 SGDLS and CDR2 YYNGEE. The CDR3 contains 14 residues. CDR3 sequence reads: CASSSTGRPDTQYF. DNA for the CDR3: TGTGCCAGCAGCTCCACGGGGAGGCCAGATACGCAGTATTTT.

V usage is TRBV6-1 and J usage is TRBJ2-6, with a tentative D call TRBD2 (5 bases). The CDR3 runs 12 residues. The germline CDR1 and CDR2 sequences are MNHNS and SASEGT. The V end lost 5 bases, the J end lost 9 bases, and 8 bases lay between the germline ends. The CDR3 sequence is CASSWTGNVLTF. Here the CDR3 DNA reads TGTGCCAGCAGTTGGACTGGCAACGTCCTGACTTTC.

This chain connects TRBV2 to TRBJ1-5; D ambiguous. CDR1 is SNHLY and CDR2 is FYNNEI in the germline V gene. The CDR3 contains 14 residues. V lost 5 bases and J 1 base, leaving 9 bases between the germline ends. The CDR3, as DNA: TGTGCCAGCAGTCTCGCGGCCAGCAATCAGCCCCAGCATTTT. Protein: CASSLAASNQPQHF.

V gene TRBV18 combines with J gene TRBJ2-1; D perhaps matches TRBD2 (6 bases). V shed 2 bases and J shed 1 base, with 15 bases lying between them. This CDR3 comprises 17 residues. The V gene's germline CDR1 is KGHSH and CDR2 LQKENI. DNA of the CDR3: TGTGCCAGCTCACCAATCCTAGCGCGAGGGTCCTACAATGAGCAGTTCTTC. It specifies CASSPILARGSYNEQFF.

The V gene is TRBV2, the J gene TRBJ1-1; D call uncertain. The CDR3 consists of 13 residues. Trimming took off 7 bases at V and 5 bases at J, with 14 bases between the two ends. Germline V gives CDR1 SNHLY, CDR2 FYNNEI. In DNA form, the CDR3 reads TGTGCCAGCAAGGGCCCGAGGGTTACTGAAGCTTTCTTT. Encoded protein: CASKGPRVTEAFF.

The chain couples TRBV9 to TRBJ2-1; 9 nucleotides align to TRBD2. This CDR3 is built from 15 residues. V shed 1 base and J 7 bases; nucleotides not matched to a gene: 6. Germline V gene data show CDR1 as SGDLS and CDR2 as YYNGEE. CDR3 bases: TGTGCCAGCAGCGTACGGCGGGAGGGCGTGAATGAGCAGTTCTTC. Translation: CASSVRREGVNEQFF.

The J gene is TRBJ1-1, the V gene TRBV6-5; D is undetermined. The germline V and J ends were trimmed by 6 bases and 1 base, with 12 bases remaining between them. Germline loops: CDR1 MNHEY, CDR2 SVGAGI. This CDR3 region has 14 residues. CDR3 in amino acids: CASSSTRRNTEAFF. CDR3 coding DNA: TGTGCCAGCAGCTCGACACGGCGGAACACTGAAGCTTTCTTT.

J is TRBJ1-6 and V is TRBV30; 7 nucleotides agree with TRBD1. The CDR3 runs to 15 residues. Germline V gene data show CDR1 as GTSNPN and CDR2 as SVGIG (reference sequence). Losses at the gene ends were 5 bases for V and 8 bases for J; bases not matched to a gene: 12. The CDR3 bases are TGTGCCTGGGAACCCCCGGGACAGATGGATTCACCCCTCCACTTT. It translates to CAWEPPGQMDSPLHF.

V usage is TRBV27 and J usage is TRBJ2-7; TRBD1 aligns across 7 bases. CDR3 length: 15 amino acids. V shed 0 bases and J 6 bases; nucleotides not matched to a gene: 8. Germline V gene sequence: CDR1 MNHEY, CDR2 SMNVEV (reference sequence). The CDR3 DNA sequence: TGTGCCAGCAGTTTATCAGGGGGCCTCGAGCTCGAGCAGTACTTC. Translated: CASSLSGGLELEQYF.

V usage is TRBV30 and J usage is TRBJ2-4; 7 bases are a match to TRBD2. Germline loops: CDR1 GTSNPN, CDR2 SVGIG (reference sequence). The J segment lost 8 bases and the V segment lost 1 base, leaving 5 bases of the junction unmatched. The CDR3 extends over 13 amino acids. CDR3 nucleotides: TGTGCCTGGAGTGGGGGGGGGAGGTACATTCAGTACTTC. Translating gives CAWSGGGRYIQYF.

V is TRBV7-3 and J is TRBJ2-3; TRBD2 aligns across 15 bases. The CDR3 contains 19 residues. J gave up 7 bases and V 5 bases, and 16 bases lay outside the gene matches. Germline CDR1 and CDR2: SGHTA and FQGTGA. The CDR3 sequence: CASSPEGLAGGLPWNTQYF. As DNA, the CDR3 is TGTGCCAGCAGCCCAGAGGGACTAGCGGGGGGACTTCCTTGGAATACGCAGTATTTT.

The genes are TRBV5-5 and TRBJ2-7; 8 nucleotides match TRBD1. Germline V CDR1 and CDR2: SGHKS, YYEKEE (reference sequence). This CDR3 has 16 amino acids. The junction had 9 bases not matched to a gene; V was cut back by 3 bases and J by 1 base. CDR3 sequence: CASSYAGTGLSYEQYF. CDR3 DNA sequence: TGTGCCAGCAGCTACGCAGGGACAGGATTATCCTACGAGCAGTACTTC.

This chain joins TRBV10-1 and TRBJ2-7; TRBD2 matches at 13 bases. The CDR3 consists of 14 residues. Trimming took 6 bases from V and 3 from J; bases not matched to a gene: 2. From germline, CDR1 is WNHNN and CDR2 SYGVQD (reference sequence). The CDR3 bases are TGCGCCAGCAGAGGACTAGCGGGAGTCTACGAGCAGTACTTC. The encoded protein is CASRGLAGVYEQYF.

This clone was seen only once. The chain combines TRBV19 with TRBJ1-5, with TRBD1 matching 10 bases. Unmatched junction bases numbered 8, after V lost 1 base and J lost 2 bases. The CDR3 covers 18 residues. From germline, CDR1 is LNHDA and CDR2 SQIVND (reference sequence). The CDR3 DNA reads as TGTGCCAGTAGTATAGGACGGGACAGGGGCCGGGGCAATCAGCCCCAGCATTTT. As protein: CASSIGRDRGRGNQPQHF.

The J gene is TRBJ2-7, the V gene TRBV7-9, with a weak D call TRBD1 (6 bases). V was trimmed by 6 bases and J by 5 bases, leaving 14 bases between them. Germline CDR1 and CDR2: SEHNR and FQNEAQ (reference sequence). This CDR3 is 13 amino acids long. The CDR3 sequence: CASRRNRVDEQYF. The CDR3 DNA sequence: TGTGCCAGCAGACGAAACAGGGTCGACGAGCAGTACTTC.

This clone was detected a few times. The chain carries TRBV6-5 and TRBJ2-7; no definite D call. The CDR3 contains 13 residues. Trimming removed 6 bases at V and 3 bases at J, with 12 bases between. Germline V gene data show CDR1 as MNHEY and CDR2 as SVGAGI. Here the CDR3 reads CASRPTHYYEQYF. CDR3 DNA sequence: TGTGCCAGCAGACCGACTCACTACTACGAGCAGTACTTC.